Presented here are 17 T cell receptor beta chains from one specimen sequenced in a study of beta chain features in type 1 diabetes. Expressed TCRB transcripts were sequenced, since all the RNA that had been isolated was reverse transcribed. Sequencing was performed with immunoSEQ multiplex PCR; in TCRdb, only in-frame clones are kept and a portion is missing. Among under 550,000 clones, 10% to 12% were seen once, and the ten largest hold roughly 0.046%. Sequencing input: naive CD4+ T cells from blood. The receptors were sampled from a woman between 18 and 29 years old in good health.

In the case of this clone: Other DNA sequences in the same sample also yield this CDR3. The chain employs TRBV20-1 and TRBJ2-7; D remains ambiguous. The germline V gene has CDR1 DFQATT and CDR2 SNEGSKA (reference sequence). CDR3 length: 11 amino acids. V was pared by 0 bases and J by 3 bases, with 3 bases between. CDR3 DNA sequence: TGCAGTGCTAGAGAGCTCTACGAGCAGTACGTC. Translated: CSARELYEQYV.

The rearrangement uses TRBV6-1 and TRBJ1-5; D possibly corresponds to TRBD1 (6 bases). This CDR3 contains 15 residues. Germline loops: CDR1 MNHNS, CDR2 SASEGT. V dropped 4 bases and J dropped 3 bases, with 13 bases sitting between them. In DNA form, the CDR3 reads TGTGCCAGCAGTGGGAAACAGGGAATCAATCAGCCCCAGCATTTT. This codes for CASSGKQGINQPQHF.

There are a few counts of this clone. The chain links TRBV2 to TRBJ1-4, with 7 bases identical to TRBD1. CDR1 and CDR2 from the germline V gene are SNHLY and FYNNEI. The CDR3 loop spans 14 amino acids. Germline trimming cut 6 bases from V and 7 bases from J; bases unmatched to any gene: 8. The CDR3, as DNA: TGTGCCAGCAGGGTACGACAGGGTAGTGAAAAACTGTTTTTT. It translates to CASRVRQGSEKLFF. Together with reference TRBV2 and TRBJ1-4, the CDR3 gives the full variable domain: EPEVTQTPSHQVTQMGQEVILRCVPISNHLYFYWYRQILGQKVEFLVSFYNNEISEKSEIFDDQFSVERPDGSNFTLKIRSTKLEDSAMYFCASRVRQGSEKLFFGSGTQLSVL.

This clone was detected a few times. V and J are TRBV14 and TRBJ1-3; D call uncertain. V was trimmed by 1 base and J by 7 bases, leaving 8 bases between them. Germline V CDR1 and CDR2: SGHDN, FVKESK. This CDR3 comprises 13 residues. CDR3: CASSQVLKNTIYF. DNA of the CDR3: TGTGCCAGCAGCCAAGTCCTCAAGAACACCATATATTTT.

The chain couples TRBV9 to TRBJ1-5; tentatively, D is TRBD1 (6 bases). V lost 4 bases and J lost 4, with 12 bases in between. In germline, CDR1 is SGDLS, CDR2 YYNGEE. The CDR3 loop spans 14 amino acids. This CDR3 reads CASSPGQWNQPQHF. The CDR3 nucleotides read TGTGCCAGCAGCCCCGGACAGTGGAATCAGCCCCAGCATTTT.

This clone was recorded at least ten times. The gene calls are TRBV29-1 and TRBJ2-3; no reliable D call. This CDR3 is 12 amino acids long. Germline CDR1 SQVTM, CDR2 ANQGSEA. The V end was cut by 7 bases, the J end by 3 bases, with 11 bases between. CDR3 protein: CSAERFTDTQYF. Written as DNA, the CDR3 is TGCAGCGCCGAGCGCTTTACAGATACGCAGTATTTT.

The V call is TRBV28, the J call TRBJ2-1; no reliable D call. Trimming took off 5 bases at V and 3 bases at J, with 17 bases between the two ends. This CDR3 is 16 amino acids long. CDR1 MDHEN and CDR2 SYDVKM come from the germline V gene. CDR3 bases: TGTGCCAGCAGTCCATCTAGGGTACGCGACTACAATGAGCAGTTCTTC. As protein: CASSPSRVRDYNEQFF.

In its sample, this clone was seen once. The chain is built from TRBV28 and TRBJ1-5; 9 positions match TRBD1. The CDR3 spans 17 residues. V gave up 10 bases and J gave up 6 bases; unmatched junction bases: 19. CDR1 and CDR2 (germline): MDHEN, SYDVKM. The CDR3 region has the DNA TGTGCCACCCGGTCTAGTAAAGGACAGGGGAGCGGTCAGCCCCAGCATTTT. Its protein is CATRSSKGQGSGQPQHF.

Written as DNA, the CDR3 is TGTGCCAGCAGCTCCCTCCGGGGGGGAGCCAAAAACATTCAGTACTTC. Its translation: CASSSLRGGAKNIQYF. The chain is built from TRBV7-6 and TRBJ2-4, with 8 bases matching TRBD2. Trimming at V came to 4 bases and at J to 0 bases, leaving 5 bases not matched to a gene. Germline-derived CDR1 and CDR2 are SGHVS and FNYEAQ. The CDR3 has 16 residues.

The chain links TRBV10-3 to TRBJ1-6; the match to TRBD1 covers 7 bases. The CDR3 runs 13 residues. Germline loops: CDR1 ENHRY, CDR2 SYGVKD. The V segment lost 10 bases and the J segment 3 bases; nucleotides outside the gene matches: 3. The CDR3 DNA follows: TGTGCCACCGGGACAGACTATAATTCACCCCTCCACTTT. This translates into CATGTDYNSPLHF.

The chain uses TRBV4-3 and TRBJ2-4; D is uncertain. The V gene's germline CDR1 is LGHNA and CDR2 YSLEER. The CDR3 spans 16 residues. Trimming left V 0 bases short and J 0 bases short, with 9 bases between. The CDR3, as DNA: TGCGCCAGCAGCCAAGATAGACTCCTAGCCAAAAACATTCAGTACTTC. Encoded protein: CASSQDRLLAKNIQYF.

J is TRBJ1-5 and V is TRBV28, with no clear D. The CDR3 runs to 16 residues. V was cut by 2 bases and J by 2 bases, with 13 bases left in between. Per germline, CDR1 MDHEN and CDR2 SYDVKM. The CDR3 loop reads CASSLGQRAGNQPQHF. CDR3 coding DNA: TGTGCCAGCAGTTTAGGGCAGCGAGCGGGCAATCAGCCCCAGCATTTT. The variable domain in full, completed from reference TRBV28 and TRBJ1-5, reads DVKVTQSSRYLVKRTGEKVFLECVQDMDHENMFWYRQDPGLGLRLIYFSYDVKMKEKGDIPEGYSVSREKKERFSLILESASTNQTSMYLCASSLGQRAGNQPQHFGDGTRLSIL.

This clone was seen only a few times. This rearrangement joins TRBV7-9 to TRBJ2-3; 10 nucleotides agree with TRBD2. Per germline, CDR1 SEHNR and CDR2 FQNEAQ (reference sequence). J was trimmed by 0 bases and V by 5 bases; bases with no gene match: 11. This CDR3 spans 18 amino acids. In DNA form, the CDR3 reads TGTGCCAGCAGCCGGACCGGGACTAGCGCGACTAGCACAGATACGCAGTATTTT. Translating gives CASSRTGTSATSTDTQYF.

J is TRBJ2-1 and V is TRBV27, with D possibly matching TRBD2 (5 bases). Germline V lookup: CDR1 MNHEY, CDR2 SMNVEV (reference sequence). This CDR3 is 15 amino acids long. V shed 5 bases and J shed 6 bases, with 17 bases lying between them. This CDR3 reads CASSPTAVRINEQFF. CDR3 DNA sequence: TGTGCCAGCAGTCCCACAGCGGTTAGGATCAATGAGCAGTTCTTC.

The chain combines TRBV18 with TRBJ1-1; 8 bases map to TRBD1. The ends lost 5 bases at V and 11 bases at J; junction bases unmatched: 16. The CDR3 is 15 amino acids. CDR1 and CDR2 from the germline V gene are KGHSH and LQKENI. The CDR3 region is CASSMGTGDTSGAFF. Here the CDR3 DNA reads TGTGCCAGCTCAATGGGGACAGGAGATACATCTGGGGCTTTCTTT.

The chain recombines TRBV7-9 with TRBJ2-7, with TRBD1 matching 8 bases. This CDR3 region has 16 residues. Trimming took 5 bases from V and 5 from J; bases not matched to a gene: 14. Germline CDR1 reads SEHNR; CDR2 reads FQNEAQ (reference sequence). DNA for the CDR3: TGTGCCAGCAGCCTGGGGAGATCAGGGGGCCGTCACGAGCAGTACTTC. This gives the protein CASSLGRSGGRHEQYF.

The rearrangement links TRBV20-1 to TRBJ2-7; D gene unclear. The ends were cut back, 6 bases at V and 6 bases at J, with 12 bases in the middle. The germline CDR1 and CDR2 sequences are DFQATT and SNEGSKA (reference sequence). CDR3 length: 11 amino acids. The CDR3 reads CSALGRSEQYV. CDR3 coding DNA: TGCAGTGCCTTAGGTAGGAGCGAGCAGTACGTC.